This is a list of T cell receptor beta chains from one sample in a study of shared clonotypes between healthy human individuals. Method: immunoSEQ multiplex PCR; TCRdb's copy keeps in-frame clones and lacks some. The table records about 2.1 million clones, about 93% of them present only once. Sequencing input: naive CD8+ T cells from PBMCs. The source is a man aged 18-30 years in good health. Some clones in this sample may be carry-over from other donors' samples. The CDR3 runs from the conserved cysteine through the conserved F or W. The order of the fields is J gene, V gene, CDR3 protein.

j_gene: TRBJ1-1; v_gene: TRBV7-8; CDR3aa: CASSLLGVTEAFF
j_gene: TRBJ2-7; v_gene: TRBV27; CDR3aa: CASSLQGGYEQYF
j_gene: TRBJ1-1; v_gene: TRBV7-9; CDR3aa: CASSWETGLNTEAFF
j_gene: TRBJ2-7; v_gene: TRBV27; CDR3aa: CASAVSGHITYEQYF
j_gene: TRBJ1-2; v_gene: TRBV30; CDR3aa: CAWSVSRSGYTF
j_gene: TRBJ2-5; v_gene: TRBV28; CDR3aa: CASSSRQGGETQYF
j_gene: TRBJ2-4; v_gene: TRBV2; CDR3aa: CASSSQAAELAKNIQYF
j_gene: TRBJ1-2; v_gene: TRBV19; CDR3aa: CASSIVAGADGYTF
j_gene: TRBJ2-7; v_gene: TRBV27; CDR3aa: CASSSLAPSYEQYF
j_gene: TRBJ2-1; v_gene: TRBV7-9; CDR3aa: CASSSSGRPNEQFF
j_gene: TRBJ1-4; v_gene: TRBV28; CDR3aa: CASSQVRDRVELFF
j_gene: TRBJ2-2; v_gene: TRBV7-6; CDR3aa: CASSLAPSGRFVATGELFF
j_gene: TRBJ2-7; v_gene: TRBV27; CDR3aa: CASRDSGRGTYEQYF
j_gene: TRBJ2-7; v_gene: TRBV27; CDR3aa: CASSSSLGGRVYEQYF
j_gene: TRBJ2-3; v_gene: TRBV10-1; CDR3aa: CASSESWDLTDTQYF
j_gene: TRBJ2-7; v_gene: TRBV4-1; CDR3aa: CASSQAGTGFYEQYF
j_gene: TRBJ2-1; v_gene: TRBV4-3; CDR3aa: CASSQGTGTTGQFF
j_gene: TRBJ2-3; v_gene: TRBV29-1; CDR3aa: CSVVSRGTDTQYF
j_gene: TRBJ2-1; v_gene: TRBV9; CDR3aa: CASSRYDSYNEQFF
j_gene: TRBJ1-1; v_gene: TRBV27; CDR3aa: CASSPGQGALNTEAFF
j_gene: TRBJ1-2; v_gene: TRBV6-5; CDR3aa: CASSYSRTGSDGYTF
j_gene: TRBJ1-5; v_gene: TRBV19; CDR3aa: CASSISPGGQPQHF
j_gene: TRBJ2-1; v_gene: TRBV19; CDR3aa: CASSLRYNEQFF
j_gene: TRBJ1-1; v_gene: TRBV7-9; CDR3aa: CASSPGYTEAFF
j_gene: TRBJ2-7; v_gene: TRBV5-1; CDR3aa: CASSFTLAYEQYF
j_gene: TRBJ2-7; v_gene: TRBV19; CDR3aa: CASSIAGTGFSYEQYF
j_gene: TRBJ1-1; v_gene: TRBV7-7; CDR3aa: CASSPETPNTEAFF
j_gene: TRBJ2-7; v_gene: TRBV27; CDR3aa: CASSYSPFYEQYF
j_gene: TRBJ2-3; v_gene: TRBV14; CDR3aa: CASSRFLAGGTDTQYF
j_gene: TRBJ2-7; v_gene: TRBV27; CDR3aa: CASSPVNVGYTAYEQYF
j_gene: TRBJ1-1; v_gene: TRBV6-5; CDR3aa: CASSYGDDGNTEAFF
j_gene: TRBJ1-1; v_gene: TRBV5-1; CDR3aa: CASSSPGTGGPEAFF
j_gene: TRBJ2-3; v_gene: TRBV7-2; CDR3aa: CASSSGTLGDTQYF
j_gene: TRBJ2-1; v_gene: TRBV6-5; CDR3aa: CASSRGRSPNEQFF
j_gene: TRBJ1-1; v_gene: TRBV11-2; CDR3aa: CASSSGQGRTEAFF
j_gene: TRBJ1-5; v_gene: TRBV29-1; CDR3aa: CSVAEGSRGEPQHF
j_gene: TRBJ2-7; v_gene: TRBV5-1; CDR3aa: CASSRGLAGSYEQYF
j_gene: TRBJ2-7; v_gene: TRBV11-2; CDR3aa: CASSFSGSSYEQYF
j_gene: TRBJ2-7; v_gene: TRBV4-3; CDR3aa: CASSHTGGAREQYF
j_gene: TRBJ2-7; v_gene: TRBV4-3; CDR3aa: CASSPYRGAYEQYF
j_gene: TRBJ2-1; v_gene: TRBV25-1; CDR3aa: CASRAGLGAEQFF
j_gene: TRBJ2-7; v_gene: TRBV2; CDR3aa: CASSETRSYEQYF
j_gene: TRBJ2-1; v_gene: TRBV6-4; CDR3aa: CASSRTGGYNEQFF
j_gene: TRBJ1-6; v_gene: TRBV6-1; CDR3aa: CASTLNLVNLHF
j_gene: TRBJ2-7; v_gene: TRBV11-3; CDR3aa: CASSPGQGASYEQYF
j_gene: TRBJ1-2; v_gene: TRBV28; CDR3aa: CASRQGLGGYTF
j_gene: TRBJ2-7; v_gene: TRBV6-1; CDR3aa: CASSEGGSSYEQYF
j_gene: TRBJ2-5; v_gene: TRBV6-4; CDR3aa: CASSDSELWRVQETQYF
j_gene: TRBJ2-1; v_gene: TRBV12-5; CDR3aa: CASGFLTGTGANEQFF
j_gene: TRBJ2-3; v_gene: TRBV29-1; CDR3aa: CSVVTGIPSTDTQYF
j_gene: TRBJ2-1; v_gene: TRBV10-2; CDR3aa: CASSPGAQGASLYNEQFF
j_gene: TRBJ1-2; v_gene: TRBV5-6; CDR3aa: CASRPVRQRDYGYTF
j_gene: TRBJ2-3; v_gene: TRBV10-2; CDR3aa: CASSVPVVGSNTDTQYF
j_gene: TRBJ2-7; v_gene: TRBV4-2; CDR3aa: CASSQPGLATEQYF